What follows are 27 T cell receptor beta chains derived from one specimen sequenced in a study of T cells after yellow fever vaccination. TCRdb analysed the 5' RACE reads with MiXCR anew, one entry per CDR3 protein. The table lists about 57,000 distinct CDR3 sequences, around 7.4% of them singletons. Here the sequenced sample was CD8+ T cells sorted from PBMCs, taken 15 days after the yellow fever booster vaccination. The receptors were gathered from a man younger than 40 who received the YFV17D yellow fever vaccine.

There are many counts of this clonotype. The rearrangement joins TRBV20-1 to TRBJ2-7, with TRBD1 matching 9 bases. Looked up from germline, CDR1 is DFQATT and CDR2 is SNEGSKA (reference sequence). With V trimmed by 1 base and J by 3 bases, 1 base remained unmatched. The CDR3 spans 13 residues. For the CDR3, the DNA is TGCAGTGCTAGAGGGGACAGGGACTACGAGCAGTACTTC. It codes for CSARGDRDYEQYF.

This clonotype was seen repeatedly, ten times or more. This sequence joins TRBV24-1 and TRBJ2-3; TRBD2 agrees at 8 bases. This CDR3 is built from 14 residues. Per the germline V gene, CDR1 is KGHDR and CDR2 is SFDVKD. V shed 9 bases, J shed 1 base, and the junction held 5 bases outside the gene matches. Written as DNA, the CDR3 is TGTGCCACCCCCGGGGGGGGCGGCACAGATACGCAGTATTTT. Protein product: CATPGGGGTDTQYF.

This clonotype was seen at least ten times. The CDR3 is CASSQTGTGVYEQFF. In DNA form, the CDR3 reads TGCGCCAGCAGCCAAACCGGGACAGGGGTTTATGAGCAGTTCTTC. The chain recombines TRBV4-1 with TRBJ2-1, with TRBD1 matching over 10 bases. Per the germline V gene, CDR1 is MGHRA and CDR2 is YSYEKL. This CDR3 has 15 residues. V dropped 2 bases and J dropped 8; count of bases not matched to a gene: 6.

This clonotype occurred many times. The DNA for the CDR3 is TGTGCCATCAGCAGCAGTGTCGATCCAGATACGCAGTATTTT. As protein: CAISSSVDPDTQYF. The rearrangement links TRBV10-3 to TRBJ2-3; D call uncertain. Deletions cut 6 bases from V and 4 bases from J, with 14 bases between. Germline CDR1 is ENHRY and CDR2 is SYGVKD. The CDR3 is 14 amino acids.

The chain joins TRBV12-3 or TRBV12-4 to TRBJ2-2; TRBD2 aligns across 7 bases. J lost 6 bases, V lost 8 bases, and 9 bases had no gene match. This CDR3 has 14 amino acids. CDR3 sequence: CASPSGAPPGELFF. Written as DNA, the CDR3 is TGTGCCAGCCCTAGCGGAGCGCCCCCCGGGGAGCTGTTTTTT.

The table lists this clonotype with many counts. This chain connects TRBV6-4 to TRBJ2-1; 10 bases agree with TRBD2. The V segment lost 6 bases and the J segment 3 bases; nucleotides outside the gene matches: 8. The germline CDR1 and CDR2 sequences are MRHNA and SNTAGT. This CDR3 has 16 residues. CDR3 DNA: TGTGCCAGCAGCGAAACAGCGGGAGGGAGCTACAATGAGCAGTTCTTC. The encoded protein is CASSETAGGSYNEQFF.

This clonotype was observed a few times. The J gene is TRBJ1-1, the V gene TRBV19; D remains unclear. This CDR3 is 11 amino acids long. Between the trimmed V and J ends, which lost 3 bases and 6 bases, there was a span of 5 bases. From germline, CDR1 is LNHDA and CDR2 SQIVND (reference sequence). The CDR3 protein is CASSMSSEAFF. The CDR3 bases are TGTGCCAGTAGTATGTCCTCTGAAGCTTTCTTT.

V is TRBV27 and J is TRBJ2-7; no reliable D call. Germline V lookup: CDR1 MNHEY, CDR2 SMNVEV (reference sequence). CDR3 length: 14 residues. V dropped 5 bases and J dropped 2 bases, with 13 bases sitting between them. The CDR3 nucleotides are TGTGCCAGCAGTCAAGCCGGCAGTGCCTACGAGCAGTACTTC. Its translation: CASSQAGSAYEQYF.

At least ten counts were recorded for this clonotype. The rearrangement uses TRBV29-1 and TRBJ2-1; D might be TRBD1 (6 bases). V lost 5 bases and J 8 bases, leaving 19 bases between the germline ends. Germline V lookup: CDR1 SQVTM, CDR2 ANQGSEA. The CDR3 totals 14 residues. CDR3 in DNA: TGCAGCGTTATCCGGGACGCAGGGGTAGATGAGCAGTTCTTC. Protein product: CSVIRDAGVDEQFF.

There are many counts of this clonotype. The rearrangement joins TRBV2 to TRBJ2-5; 7 bases are shared with TRBD2. Germline assignment: CDR1 SNHLY and CDR2 FYNNEI. The CDR3 loop spans 16 amino acids. Losses at the gene ends were 3 bases for V and 3 bases for J; bases not matched to a gene: 10. CDR3 coding DNA: TGTGCCAGCAGTGACGCACTTGCGGGAGACGAAGAGACCCAGTACTTC. Protein product: CASSDALAGDEETQYF. The whole variable domain, remainder taken from reference TRBV2 and TRBJ2-5, is EPEVTQTPSHQVTQMGQEVILRCVPISNHLYFYWYRQILGQKVEFLVSFYNNEISEKSEIFDDQFSVERPDGSNFTLKIRSTKLEDSAMYFCASSDALAGDEETQYFGPGTRLLVL.

The chain uses TRBV7-9 and TRBJ2-1; TRBD2 agrees at 10 bases. This CDR3 has 14 amino acids. V lost 1 base to trimming and J lost 10 bases; unmatched junction nucleotides: 4. Germline lookup yields CDR1 SEHNR and CDR2 FQNEAQ (reference sequence). CDR3 DNA sequence: TGTGCCAGCAGCTTAGAGCTAGCGGGAGCGGAGCAGTTCTTC. It codes for CASSLELAGAEQFF.

V is TRBV16 and J is TRBJ2-5; 7 nucleotides match TRBD2. CDR1 is KGHSY, CDR2 FQNENV, per germline. The CDR3 has 15 residues. The trim removed 4 bases at V and 5 bases at J, leaving 10 bases unmatched. The CDR3 here is CASSPSIAGVETQYF. The DNA for the CDR3 is TGTGCCAGCAGCCCCTCGATTGCGGGGGTGGAGACCCAGTACTTC. The entire variable domain, with the rest obtained from reference TRBV16 and TRBJ2-5, is as follows: GEEVAQTPKHLVRGEGQKAKLYCAPIKGHSYVFWYQQVLKNEFKFLISFQNENVFDETGMPKERFSAKCLPNSPCSLEIQATKLEDSAVYFCASSPSIAGVETQYFGPGTRLLVL.

The V and J genes are TRBV30 and TRBJ1-1; D call uncertain. Between the trimmed V and J ends, which lost 1 base and 0 bases, there was a span of 18 bases. This CDR3 is built from 17 residues. Germline V CDR1 and CDR2: GTSNPN, SVGIG (reference sequence). In DNA form, the CDR3 reads TGTGCCTGGAGTGAGGAAGTTTACAGCCAACTGAACACTGAAGCTTTCTTT. Encoded protein: CAWSEEVYSQLNTEAFF.

This clonotype occurred many times. V gene TRBV7-8 combines with J gene TRBJ2-5, with D unresolved. Between the trimmed V and J ends, which lost 5 bases and 6 bases, there was a span of 13 bases. CDR3 length equals 13 residues. Germline CDR1 reads SGHVS; CDR2 reads FQNEAQ. CDR3 in amino acids: CASSLPLDQTQYF. The DNA of the CDR3 is TGTGCCAGCAGCCTCCCCCTGGATCAGACCCAGTACTTC.

In this sample, this clonotype turned up a few times. The J gene is TRBJ2-1, the V gene TRBV27, with D hard to call. V gave up 8 bases and J gave up 8 bases, with 10 bases separating them. Germline assignment: CDR1 MNHEY and CDR2 SMNVEV (reference sequence). CDR3 size: 11 residues. The CDR3 here is CASGEQYEQFF. The CDR3 DNA reads as TGTGCCAGCGGGGAACAGTATGAGCAGTTCTTC.

The chain employs TRBV30 and TRBJ1-2, with 7 bases fitting TRBD1. The CDR3 consists of 14 residues. J gave up 0 bases and V 5 bases, and 6 bases lay outside the gene matches. Germline CDR1 reads GTSNPN; CDR2 reads SVGIG (reference sequence). The CDR3 here is CAWDTQGANYGYTF. CDR3 coding DNA: TGTGCCTGGGACACCCAGGGGGCTAACTATGGCTACACCTTC.

This clonotype has only a few counts. This chain uses TRBV30 with TRBJ2-7, with D unresolved. The ends were cut back, 6 bases at V and 5 bases at J, with 11 bases in the middle. The CDR3 runs to 11 residues. The V gene's germline CDR1 is GTSNPN and CDR2 SVGIG (reference sequence). CDR3 sequence: CACVMSHEQYF. In nucleotides, the CDR3 is TGTGCCTGCGTTATGTCCCACGAGCAGTACTTC.

This clonotype has more than one count but fewer than ten. The V gene is TRBV30, the J gene TRBJ1-1; D is possibly TRBD1 (5 bases). The CDR3 runs to 12 residues. The V gene's germline CDR1 is GTSNPN and CDR2 SVGIG (reference sequence). V was clipped by 7 bases and J by 6 bases, with 15 bases between them. The DNA for the CDR3 is TGTGCCTTCGATGCAGGGTGGGCTGAAGCTTTCTTT. Its translation is CAFDAGWAEAFF.

The chain employs TRBV2 and TRBJ1-5, with TRBD1 identical over 7 bases. With V trimmed by 6 bases and J by 3 bases, 2 bases remained unmatched. Germline V gene lookup returns CDR1 SNHLY and CDR2 FYNNEI. The CDR3 contains 13 residues. The CDR3 reads CASRGTDNQPQHF. The DNA of the CDR3 is TGTGCCAGCAGGGGGACAGACAATCAGCCCCAGCATTTT.

This clonotype was seen many times. The V and J genes are TRBV6-2 or TRBV6-3 and TRBJ2-7; possible D gene TRBD2, 5 bases. Germline-derived CDR1 and CDR2 are MNHEY and SVGEGT. Trimming removed 5 bases at V and 3 bases at J, with 11 bases between. There are 13 residues in the CDR3. The CDR3, as DNA: TGTGCCAGCAGTCCTACTAGTATCTACGAGCAGTACTTC. This codes for CASSPTSIYEQYF.

At least ten counts were recorded for this clonotype. The chain has TRBV12-3 or TRBV12-4 and TRBJ1-1, with D possibly TRBD1 on 6 matching bases. V was clipped by 4 bases and J by 5 bases, with 14 bases between them. The CDR3 has 14 residues. For the CDR3, the DNA is TGTGCCAGCAGTTACAGGGAGACTTGGACTGAAGCTTTCTTT. It codes for CASSYRETWTEAFF.

This clonotype was picked up many times. The chain is built from TRBV5-1 and TRBJ2-2; tentatively, D is TRBD1 or TRBD2 (5 bases each). The CDR3 is 15 residues long. Per germline, CDR1 SGHRS and CDR2 YFSETQ. Trimming shortened V by 4 bases and J by 3 bases, and 13 bases separated the two germline ends. CDR3 sequence reads: CASSPGPPDTGELFF. DNA of the CDR3: TGCGCCAGCAGCCCGGGACCCCCGGACACCGGGGAGCTGTTTTTT.

This clonotype was detected many times. The chain combines TRBV15 with TRBJ2-5; D is uncertain. Germline loops: CDR1 LNHNV, CDR2 YYDKDF (reference sequence). The CDR3 covers 14 residues. V was cut by 4 bases and J by 0 bases, with 9 bases left in between. Here the CDR3 DNA reads TGTGCCACCAGCAATTTAGATAACCAAGAGACCCAGTACTTC. This translates into CATSNLDNQETQYF.

The sample holds many counts of this clonotype. The chain links TRBV6-2 or TRBV6-3 to TRBJ2-3; no clear D gene. The ends were cut back, 6 bases at V and 1 base at J, with 11 bases in the middle. Germline values: CDR1 MNHEY, CDR2 SVGEGT. The CDR3 is made up of 14 amino acids. CDR3 in amino acids: CASRPLVRTDTQYF. DNA of the CDR3: TGTGCCAGCAGGCCCTTAGTGCGCACAGATACGCAGTATTTT.

This clonotype was picked up many times. The rearrangement links TRBV5-1 to TRBJ2-7; D unclear. CDR3 length: 15 amino acids. Between the trimmed V and J ends, which lost 0 bases and 0 bases, there was a span of 10 bases. CDR1 and CDR2 (germline): SGHRS, YFSETQ. The DNA of the CDR3 is TGCGCCAGCAGCTTGGATCCGGAAAGCTCCTACGAGCAGTACTTC. Amino acid sequence: CASSLDPESSYEQYF.

Many counts were recorded for this clonotype. The rearrangement joins TRBV14 to TRBJ1-4; TRBD1 matches at 8 bases. The CDR3 contains 15 residues. Germline loops: CDR1 SGHDN, CDR2 FVKESK. J was trimmed by 0 bases and V by 6 bases; bases with no gene match: 3. This chain's CDR3 is CASRGQESTNEKLFF. CDR3 in DNA: TGTGCCAGCAGGGGACAGGAGTCAACTAATGAAAAACTGTTTTTT.

This clonotype has a count of ten or more. This sequence joins TRBV7-2 and TRBJ2-7; D not certain. V lost 0 bases and J 2 bases, leaving 8 bases between the germline ends. The CDR3 is made up of 14 amino acids. Germline V gives CDR1 SGHTA, CDR2 FQGNSA. The CDR3 loop is CASSLAFGAYEQYF. The CDR3 coding sequence is TGTGCCAGCAGCTTAGCGTTCGGTGCCTACGAGCAGTACTTC.